This record covers a single T cell receptor (beta chain). Its antigen remains unidentified. This record belongs to a study of cytomegalovirus exposure and HLA in healthy donors. As for the study in general: Of over 300 genotyped donors, around 76% clustered with self-reported Caucasian donors.

Germline CDR1 SEHNR, CDR2 FQNEAQ (reference sequence). The CDR3 is 15 residues long. V lost 5 bases, J lost 8 bases, and 13 bases stayed unmatched. It was with 60 Vbeta and 13 Jbeta primers that the PCR ran. The method was immunoSEQ multiplex PCR; TCRdb's version includes in-frame clones alone and lacks a portion of them. The data show 180,000 or so clones, with about three quarters seen just once and roughly 3.6% held by the top ten. Overall study results and limits: TCR beta V segments were, for the most part, productive about 87% or about 30% of the time in an earlier analysis.

The sequence was obtained from a woman aged 55 to 70 in good health and CMV-seropositive. The chain uses TRBV7-9 and TRBJ2-3, with 7 bases that match TRBD2. The sequencing sample was made of PBMCs. The CDR3 region is CASSPLSAGVVTQYF. As DNA, the CDR3 is TGTGCCAGCAGCCCCCTTAGCGCGGGAGTGGTTACGCAGTATTTT.